This T cell receptor (beta chain) was documented in a study of regulatory T cells in long-lasting Graves disease. CDR3 length equals 9 residues. V lost 8 bases and J lost 1, with 0 bases in between. The germline gives CDR1 ENHRY, CDR2 SYGVKD. For TCR beta, libraries came from iRepertoire HTBI primers and Arm-PCR of CDR3 regions. In TCRdb, the multiplex PCR reads were re-called with MiXCR into one record per CDR3 protein. Altogether more than 400,000 distinct CDR3 sequences are present, around 15% being singletons, with the ten largest covering 10% to 15%. Time point: newly diagnosed GD, antithyroid drugs for less than 3 months. Following extraction of RNA from PBMCs, that RNA was used to make the TCR library. The data were also submitted as part of a second study, on T cells in Graves' hyperthyroidism and ophthalmopathy.

This receptor was obtained from a man in his forties or fifties with Graves disease. V gene TRBV10-3 combines with J gene TRBJ2-7; D uncertain. The specimen comprised peripheral blood mononuclear cells (PBMCs), sampled at new diagnosis, from a patient treated with antithyroid drugs. The CDR3 loop reads CAISYEQYF. The CDR3 DNA follows: TGTGCCATCTCCTACGAGCAGTACTTC.